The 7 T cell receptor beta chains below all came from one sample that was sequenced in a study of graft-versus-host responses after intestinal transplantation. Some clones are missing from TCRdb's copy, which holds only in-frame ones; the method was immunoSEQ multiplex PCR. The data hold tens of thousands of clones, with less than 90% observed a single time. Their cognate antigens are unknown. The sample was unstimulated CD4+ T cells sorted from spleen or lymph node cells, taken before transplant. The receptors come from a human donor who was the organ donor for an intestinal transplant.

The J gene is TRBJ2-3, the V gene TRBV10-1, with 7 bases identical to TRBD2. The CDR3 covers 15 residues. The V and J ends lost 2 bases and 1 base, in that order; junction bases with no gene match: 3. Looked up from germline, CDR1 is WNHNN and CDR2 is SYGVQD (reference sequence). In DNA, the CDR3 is TGCGCCAGCAGTGAGACGGGGGGAGGCACAGATACGCAGTATTTT. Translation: CASSETGGGTDTQYF.

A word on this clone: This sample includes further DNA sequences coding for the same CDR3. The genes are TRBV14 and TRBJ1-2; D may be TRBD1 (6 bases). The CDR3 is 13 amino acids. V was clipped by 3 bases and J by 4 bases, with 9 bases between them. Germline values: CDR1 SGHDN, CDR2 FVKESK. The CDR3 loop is CASSQGQGYGYTF. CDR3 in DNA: TGTGCCAGCAGCCAGGGACAAGGCTATGGCTACACCTTC.

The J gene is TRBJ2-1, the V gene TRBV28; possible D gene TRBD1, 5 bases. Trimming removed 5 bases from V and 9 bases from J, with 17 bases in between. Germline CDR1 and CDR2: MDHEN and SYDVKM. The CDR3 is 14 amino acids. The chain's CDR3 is CASSPSPRQIEQFF. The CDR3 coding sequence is TGTGCCAGCAGTCCATCACCCCGACAGATTGAGCAGTTCTTC.

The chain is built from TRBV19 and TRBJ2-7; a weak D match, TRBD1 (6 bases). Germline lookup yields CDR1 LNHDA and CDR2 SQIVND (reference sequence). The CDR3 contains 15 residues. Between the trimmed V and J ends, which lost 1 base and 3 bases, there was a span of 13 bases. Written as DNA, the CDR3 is TGTGCCAGTAGTATAGCCGGACAGTCGTTCTACGAGCAGTACTTC. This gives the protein CASSIAGQSFYEQYF. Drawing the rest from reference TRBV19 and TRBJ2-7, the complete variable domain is DGGITQSPKYLFRKEGQNVTLSCEQNLNHDAMYWYRQDPGQGLRLIYYSQIVNDFQKGDIAEGYSVSREKKESFPLTVTSAQKNPTAFYLCASSIAGQSFYEQYFGPGTRLTVT.

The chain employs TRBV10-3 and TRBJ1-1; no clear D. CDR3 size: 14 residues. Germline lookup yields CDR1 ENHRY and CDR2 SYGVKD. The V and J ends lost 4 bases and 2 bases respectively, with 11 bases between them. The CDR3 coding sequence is TGTGCCATCAGTGTCGGAGGCATAAACACTGAAGCTTTCTTT. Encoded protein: CAISVGGINTEAFF.

The CDR3, as DNA: TGTGCCAGCAGCTTAGGAACCCTAGCGGGATTAAGTGAGCAGTTCTTC. Its protein is CASSLGTLAGLSEQFF. The chain has TRBV7-2 and TRBJ2-1; 9 bases are a match to TRBD2. V lost 1 base, J lost 9 bases, and 10 bases stayed unmatched. The CDR3 runs to 16 residues. Looked up from germline, CDR1 is SGHTA and CDR2 is FQGNSA.

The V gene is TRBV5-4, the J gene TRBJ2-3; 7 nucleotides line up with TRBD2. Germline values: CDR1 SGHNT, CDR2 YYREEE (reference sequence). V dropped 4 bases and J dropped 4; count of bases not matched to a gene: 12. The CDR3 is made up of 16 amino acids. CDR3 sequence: CASSREAGARADTQYF. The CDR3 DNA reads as TGTGCCAGCAGCCGAGAGGCGGGAGCTCGAGCAGATACGCAGTATTTT.